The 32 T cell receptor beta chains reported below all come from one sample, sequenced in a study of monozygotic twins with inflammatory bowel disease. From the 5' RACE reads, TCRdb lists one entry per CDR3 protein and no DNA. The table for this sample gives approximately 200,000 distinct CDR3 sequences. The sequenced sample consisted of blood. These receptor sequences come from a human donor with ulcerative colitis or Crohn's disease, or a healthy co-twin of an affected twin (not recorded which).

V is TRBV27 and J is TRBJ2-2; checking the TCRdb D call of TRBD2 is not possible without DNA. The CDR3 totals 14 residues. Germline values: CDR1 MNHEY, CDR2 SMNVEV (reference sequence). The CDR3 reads CASSEGLVAGELYF.

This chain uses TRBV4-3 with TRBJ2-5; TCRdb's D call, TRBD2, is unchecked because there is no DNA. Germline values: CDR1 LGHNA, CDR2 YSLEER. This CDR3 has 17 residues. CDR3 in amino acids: CASSQGRGTSGQETQYF.

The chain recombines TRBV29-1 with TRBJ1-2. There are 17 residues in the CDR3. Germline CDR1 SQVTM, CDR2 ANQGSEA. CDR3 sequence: CSVEGVQEPTTNYGYTF. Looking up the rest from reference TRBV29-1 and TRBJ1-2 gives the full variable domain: SAVISQKPSRDICQRGTSLTIQCQVDSQVTMMFWYRQQPGQSLTLIATANQGSEATYESGFVIDKFPISRPNLTFSTLTVSNMSPEDSSIYLCSVEGVQEPTTNYGYTFGSGTRLTVV.

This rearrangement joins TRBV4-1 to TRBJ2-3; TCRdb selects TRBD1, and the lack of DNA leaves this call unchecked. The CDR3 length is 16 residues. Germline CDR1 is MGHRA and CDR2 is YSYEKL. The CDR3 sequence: CASSPHPGASTDTQYF.

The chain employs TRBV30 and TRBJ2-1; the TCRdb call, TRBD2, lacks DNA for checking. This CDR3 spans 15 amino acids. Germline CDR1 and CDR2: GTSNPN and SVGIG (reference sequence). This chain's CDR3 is CAWSAGLGTPNEQFF.

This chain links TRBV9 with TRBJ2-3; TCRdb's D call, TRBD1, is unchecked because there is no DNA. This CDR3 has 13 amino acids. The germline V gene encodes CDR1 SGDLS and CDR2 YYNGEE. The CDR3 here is CASSPGSTDTQYF.

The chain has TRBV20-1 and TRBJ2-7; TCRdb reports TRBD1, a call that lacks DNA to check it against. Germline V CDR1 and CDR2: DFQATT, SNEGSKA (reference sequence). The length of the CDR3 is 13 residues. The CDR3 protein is CSAKGQGPYEQYF.

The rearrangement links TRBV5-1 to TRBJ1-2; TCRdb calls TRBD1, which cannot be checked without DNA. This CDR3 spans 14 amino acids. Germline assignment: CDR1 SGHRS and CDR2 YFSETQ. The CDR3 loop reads CASSLDPGAYGYTF.

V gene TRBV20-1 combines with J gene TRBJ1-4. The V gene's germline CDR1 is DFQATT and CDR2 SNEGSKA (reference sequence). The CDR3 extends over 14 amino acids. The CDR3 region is CSASSHGMGEKLFF.

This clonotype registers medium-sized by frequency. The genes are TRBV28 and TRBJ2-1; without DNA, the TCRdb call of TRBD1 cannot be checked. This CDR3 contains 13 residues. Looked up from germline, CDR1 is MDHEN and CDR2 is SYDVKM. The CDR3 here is CATSSTGLDEQFF.

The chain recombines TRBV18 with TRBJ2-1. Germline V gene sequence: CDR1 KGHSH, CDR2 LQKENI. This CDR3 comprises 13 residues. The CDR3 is CASSPATGEEQFF. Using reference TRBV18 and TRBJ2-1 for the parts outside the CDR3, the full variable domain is NAGVMQNPRHLVRRRGQEARLRCSPMKGHSHVYWYRQLPEEGLKFMVYLQKENIIDESGMPKERFSAEFPKEGPSILRIQQVVRGDSAAYFCASSPATGEEQFFGPGTRLTVL.

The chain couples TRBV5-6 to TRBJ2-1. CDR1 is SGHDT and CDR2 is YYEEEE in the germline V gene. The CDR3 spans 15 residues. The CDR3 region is CASDISPSPYNEQFF.

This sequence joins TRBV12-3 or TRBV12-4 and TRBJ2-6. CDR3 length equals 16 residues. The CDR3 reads CASSLVSFSGANVLTF.

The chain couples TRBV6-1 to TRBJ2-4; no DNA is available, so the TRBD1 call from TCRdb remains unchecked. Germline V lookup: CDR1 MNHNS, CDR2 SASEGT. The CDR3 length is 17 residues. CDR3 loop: CASSEKGAALAKNIQYF.

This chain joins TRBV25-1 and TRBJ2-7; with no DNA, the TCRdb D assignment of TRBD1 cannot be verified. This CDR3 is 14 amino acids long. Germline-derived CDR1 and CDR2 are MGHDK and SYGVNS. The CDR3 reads CASSPSRGATEQYF.

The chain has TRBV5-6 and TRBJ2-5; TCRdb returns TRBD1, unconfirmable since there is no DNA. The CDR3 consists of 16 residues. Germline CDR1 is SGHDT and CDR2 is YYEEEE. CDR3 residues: CASSSFGGTYQETQYF.

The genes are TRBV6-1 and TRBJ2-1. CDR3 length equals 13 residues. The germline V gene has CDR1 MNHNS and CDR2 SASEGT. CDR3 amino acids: CASSLTSYNEQFF.

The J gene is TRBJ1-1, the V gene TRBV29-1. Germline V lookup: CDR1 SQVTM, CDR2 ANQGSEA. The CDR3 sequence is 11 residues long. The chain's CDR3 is CSVTTSAEAFF.

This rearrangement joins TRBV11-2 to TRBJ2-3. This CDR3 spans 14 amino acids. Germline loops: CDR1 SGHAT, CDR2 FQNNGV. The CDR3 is CASSPIGKTDTQYF.

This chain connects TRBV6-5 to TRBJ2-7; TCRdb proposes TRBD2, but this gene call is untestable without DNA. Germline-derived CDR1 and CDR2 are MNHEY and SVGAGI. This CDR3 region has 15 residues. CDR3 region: CASSYSPTGRYEQYF.

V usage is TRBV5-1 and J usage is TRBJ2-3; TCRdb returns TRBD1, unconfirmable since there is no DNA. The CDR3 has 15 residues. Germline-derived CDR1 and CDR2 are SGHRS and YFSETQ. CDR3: CASSFGGRSTDTQYF.

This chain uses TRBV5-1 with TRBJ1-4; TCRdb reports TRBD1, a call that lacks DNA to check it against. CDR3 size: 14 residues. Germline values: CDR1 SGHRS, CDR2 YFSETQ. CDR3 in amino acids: CASSFGANNEKLFF. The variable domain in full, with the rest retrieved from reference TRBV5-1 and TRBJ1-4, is KAGVTQTPRYLIKTRGQQVTLSCSPISGHRSVSWYQQTPGQGLQFLFEYFSETQRNKGNFPGRFSGRQFSNSRSEMNVSTLELGDSALYLCASSFGANNEKLFFGSGTQLSVL.

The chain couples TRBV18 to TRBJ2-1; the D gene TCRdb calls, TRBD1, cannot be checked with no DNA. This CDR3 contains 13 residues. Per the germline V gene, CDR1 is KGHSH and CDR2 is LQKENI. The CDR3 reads CASSPQWGDEQFF.

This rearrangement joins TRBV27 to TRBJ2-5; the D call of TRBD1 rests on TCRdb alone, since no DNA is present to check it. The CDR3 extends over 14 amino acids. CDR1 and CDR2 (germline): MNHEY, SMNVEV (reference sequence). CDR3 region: CASSRQGPGETQYF.

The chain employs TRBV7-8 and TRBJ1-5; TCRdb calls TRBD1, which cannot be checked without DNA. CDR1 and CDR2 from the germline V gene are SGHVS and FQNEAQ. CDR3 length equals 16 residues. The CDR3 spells CASSSIQGVRNQPQHF.

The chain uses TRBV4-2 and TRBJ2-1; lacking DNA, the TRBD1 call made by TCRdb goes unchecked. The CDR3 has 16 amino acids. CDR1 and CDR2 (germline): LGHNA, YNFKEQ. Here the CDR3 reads CASSQGSSPQYGEQFF.

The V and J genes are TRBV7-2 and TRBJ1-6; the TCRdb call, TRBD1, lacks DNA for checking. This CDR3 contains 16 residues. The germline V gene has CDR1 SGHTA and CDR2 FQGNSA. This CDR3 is CASSLARGVGNSPLHF.

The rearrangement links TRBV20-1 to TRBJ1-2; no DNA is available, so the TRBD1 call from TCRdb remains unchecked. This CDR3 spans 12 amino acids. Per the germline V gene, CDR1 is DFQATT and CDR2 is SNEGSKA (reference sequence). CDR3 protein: CSASTGEAGYTF.

The CDR3 region is CASSLETAGLAGGTYNEQFF. The chain has TRBV7-8 and TRBJ2-1; TCRdb picks TRBD2, but there is no DNA to check that call. This CDR3 contains 20 residues. Germline loops: CDR1 SGHVS, CDR2 FQNEAQ.

The CDR3 sequence is CATSDLAGTQETQYF. The rearrangement links TRBV24-1 to TRBJ2-5; TCRdb's D call of TRBD1 is untestable without DNA. CDR3 length: 15 amino acids. Germline-derived CDR1 and CDR2 are KGHDR and SFDVKD.

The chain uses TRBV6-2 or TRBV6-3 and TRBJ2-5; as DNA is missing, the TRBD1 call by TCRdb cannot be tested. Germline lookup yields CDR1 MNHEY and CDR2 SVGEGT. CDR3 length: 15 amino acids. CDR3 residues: CASSYPGAGDETQYF.

CDR3 in amino acids: CASSSTEPGNQPQHF. The chain couples TRBV5-6 to TRBJ1-5. The CDR3 spans 15 residues. CDR1 is SGHDT, CDR2 YYEEEE, per germline. Using reference TRBV5-6 and TRBJ1-5 for the parts outside the CDR3, the full variable domain is DAGVTQSPTHLIKTRGQQVTLRCSPKSGHDTVSWYQQALGQGPQFIFQYYEEEERQRGNFPDRFSGHQFPNYSSELNVNALLLGDSALYLCASSSTEPGNQPQHFGDGTRLSIL.